The source of this TCR beta chain is a study of Ad26.COV2.S vaccination and SARS-CoV-2 variants. Turning to the study itself: Participant was drawn from the COV1001 Ad26.COV2.S trial arm. Once, or twice with 56 days between doses, Ad26.COV2.S was given intramuscularly. Study findings and constraints: After vaccination, reports described spike-specific CD8+ and CD4+ T cell responses as showing substantial breadth.

Treatment here: 19 received Ad26.COV2.S at low or high dose, single or two shots; 5 received placebo; per-sample allocation not given. Samples came from day 63 after the first vaccine or placebo injection. It was an adult aged 18-55 years in Boston who was the donor. Using immunoSEQ multiplex PCR, the repertoire was profiled, and TCRdb retains in-frame clones only, with some absent. The table lists 440,000 or so clones, about 92% of them singletons. On this clone itself: Antigen unknown.

After removal of 2 bases from V and 2 bases from J, the junction contained 2 bases not matched to a gene. The CDR3 covers 15 residues. Germline assignment: CDR1 SGHTA and CDR2 FQGNSA. Sequenced material: peripheral blood, taken in a trial of Ad26.COV2.S vaccine versus placebo. The V call is TRBV7-2, the J call TRBJ1-5; 8 bases are shared with TRBD1. This receptor was identified in a person aged 18-60 years who received the Ad26.COV2.S COVID-19 vaccine or a placebo. CDR3 DNA: TGTGCCAGCAGCTTACAGGGGGCGGGCAATCAGCCCCAGCATTTT. This encodes CASSLQGAGNQPQHF. The full variable domain, its missing parts supplied by reference TRBV7-2 and TRBJ1-5, is GAGVSQSPSNKVTEKGKDVELRCDPISGHTALYWYRQSLGQGLEFLIYFQGNSAPDKSGLPSDRFSAERTGGSVSTLTIQRTQQEDSAVYLCASSLQGAGNQPQHFGDGTRLSIL.